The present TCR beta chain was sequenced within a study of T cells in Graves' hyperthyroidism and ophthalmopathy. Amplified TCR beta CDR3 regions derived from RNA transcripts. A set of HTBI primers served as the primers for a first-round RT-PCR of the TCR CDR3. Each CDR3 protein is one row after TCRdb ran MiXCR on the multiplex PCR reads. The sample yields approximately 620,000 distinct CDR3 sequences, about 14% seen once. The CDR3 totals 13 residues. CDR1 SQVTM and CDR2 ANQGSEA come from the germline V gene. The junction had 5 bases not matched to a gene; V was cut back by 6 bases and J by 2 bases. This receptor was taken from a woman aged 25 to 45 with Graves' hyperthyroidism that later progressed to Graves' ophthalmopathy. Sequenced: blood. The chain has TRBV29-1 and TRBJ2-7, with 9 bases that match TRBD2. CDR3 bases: TGCAGCGTAAGGACTAGCGTGCCCTACGAGCAGTACTTC. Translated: CSVRTSVPYEQYF.